This T cell receptor (beta chain) was obtained from a study of T cells in Graves' hyperthyroidism and ophthalmopathy. Amplification of TCR beta CDR3 regions was performed using RNA transcripts as template. The HTBI primer set drove a first-round RT-PCR of the TCR CDR3. TCRdb ran MiXCR on the multiplex PCR reads and lists one entry per CDR3 protein. The sample shows hundreds of thousands of distinct CDR3 sequences, over 20% of them seen only once. This clonotype was seen only a few times. Germline V lookup: CDR1 MNHNS, CDR2 SASEGT. V gave up 5 bases and J gave up 2 bases, with 10 bases separating them. This CDR3 is 15 amino acids long.

Sequences were obtained from blood. The TCR originated in a man in his thirties or forties with Graves' ophthalmopathy. The J gene is TRBJ1-6, the V gene TRBV6-1; possible D gene TRBD1, 5 bases. CDR3 region: CASSYAGPYNSPLHF. CDR3 DNA: TGTGCCAGCAGTTATGCGGGACCCTATAATTCACCCCTCCACTTT.